These 4 T cell receptor beta chains were all obtained from the same sample, sequenced in a study of T cell repertoires in cytomegalovirus infection. The antigens of these receptors remain unknown. TCRdb fed the reads into MiXCR, producing one record per CDR3 protein. Of 450,000 to 600,000 distinct CDR3 sequences in the sample, roughly a third were seen once. Sequenced material: cultured PBMCs, taken from culture after CMV antigen stimulation. These TCRs come from a human donor in good health (CMV status not recorded). Some clones in this sample may be carry-over from other donors' samples.

This clonotype was detected many times. V gene TRBV7-2 combines with J gene TRBJ2-1, with 10 positions matching TRBD2. V was pared by 5 bases and J by 0 bases, with 4 bases of the junction left unmatched. The germline V gene has CDR1 SGHTA and CDR2 FQGNSA. This CDR3 region has 16 residues. In DNA, the CDR3 is TGTGCCAGCAGCCAAGGACTAGCGGTCTCCTACAATGAGCAGTTCTTC. Translating gives CASSQGLAVSYNEQFF.

The chain uses TRBV7-6 and TRBJ2-7; 9 bases map to TRBD2. The V gene's germline CDR1 is SGHVS and CDR2 FNYEAQ. The ends lost 4 bases at V and 8 bases at J; junction bases unmatched: 15. This CDR3 has 16 residues. The CDR3 region has the DNA TGTGCCAGCAGCTATAATAGCGGGAGTCTCAGCGACAAGCAGTACTTC. This encodes CASSYNSGSLSDKQYF. The full variable domain, with the rest looked up from reference TRBV7-6 and TRBJ2-7, is GAGVSQSPRYKVTKRGQDVALRCDPISGHVSLYWYRQALGQGPEFLTYFNYEAQQDKSGLPNDRFSAERPEGSISTLTIQRTEQRDSAMYRCASSYNSGSLSDKQYFGPGTRLTVT.

V and J are TRBV4-1 and TRBJ1-2; 8 bases agree with TRBD1. Per germline, CDR1 MGHRA and CDR2 YSYEKL. V lost 5 bases, J lost 8 bases, and 10 bases stayed unmatched. The CDR3 is 14 residues long. The CDR3 bases are TGCGCCAGCAGCTTTCCCCAGGGGGCGGAAGGCTACACCTTC. Protein product: CASSFPQGAEGYTF.

This clonotype was found a few times. The chain employs TRBV7-8 and TRBJ2-2; D remains ambiguous. The CDR3 has 15 amino acids. Trimming removed 3 bases at V and 2 bases at J, with 10 bases between. Looked up from germline, CDR1 is SGHVS and CDR2 is FQNEAQ. This CDR3 is CASSFRGSNTGELFF. The CDR3 region has the DNA TGTGCCAGCAGCTTTCGCGGTTCTAACACCGGGGAGCTGTTTTTT. The full variable domain, its missing parts supplied by reference TRBV7-8 and TRBJ2-2, is GAGVSQSPRYKVAKRGQDVALRCDPISGHVSLFWYQQALGQGPEFLTYFQNEAQLDKSGLPSDRFFAERPEGSVSTLKIQRTQQEDSAVYLCASSFRGSNTGELFFGEGSRLTVL.